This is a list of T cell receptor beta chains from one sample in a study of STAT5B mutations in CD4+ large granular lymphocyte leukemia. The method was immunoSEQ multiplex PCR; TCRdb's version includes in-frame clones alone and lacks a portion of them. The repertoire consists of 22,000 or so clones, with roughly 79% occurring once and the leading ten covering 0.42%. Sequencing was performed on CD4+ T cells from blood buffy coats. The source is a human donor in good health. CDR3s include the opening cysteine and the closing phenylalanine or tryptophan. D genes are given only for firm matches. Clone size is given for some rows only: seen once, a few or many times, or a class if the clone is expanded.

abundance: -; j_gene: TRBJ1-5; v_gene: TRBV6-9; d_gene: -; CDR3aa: CASSKSLYSNQPQHF; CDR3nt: TGTGCCAGCAGTAAATCCTTGTATAGCAATCAGCCCCAGCATTTT
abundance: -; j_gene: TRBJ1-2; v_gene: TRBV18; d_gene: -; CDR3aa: CASSLRQGIDYGYTF; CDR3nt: TGTGCCAGCTCACTCCGTCAGGGAATCGACTATGGCTACACCTTC
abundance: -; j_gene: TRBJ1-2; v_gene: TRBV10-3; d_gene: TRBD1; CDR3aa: CAISKIGQGPNFNYGYTF; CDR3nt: TGTGCCATCAGTAAGATCGGACAGGGCCCCAACTTTAACTATGGCTACACCTTC
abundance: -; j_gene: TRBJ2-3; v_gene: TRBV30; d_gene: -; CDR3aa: CAWAPPPTTDTQYF; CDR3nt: TGTGCCTGGGCGCCCCCCCCGACCACAGATACGCAGTATTTT
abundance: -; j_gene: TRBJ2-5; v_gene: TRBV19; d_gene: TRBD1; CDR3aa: CASSRGTGRVTETQYF; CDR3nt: TGTGCCAGTAGTAGAGGGACAGGGCGGGTTACGGAGACCCAGTACTTC
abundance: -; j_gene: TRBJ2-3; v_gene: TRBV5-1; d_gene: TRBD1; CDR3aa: CASSLAGQGTDTQYF; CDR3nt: TGCGCCAGCAGCTTGGCGGGACAGGGGACAGATACGCAGTATTTT
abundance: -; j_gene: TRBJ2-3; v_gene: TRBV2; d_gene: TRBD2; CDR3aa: CASRLLTSGRADTQYF; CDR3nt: TGTGCCAGCCGGCTCCTGACTAGCGGGAGGGCAGATACGCAGTATTTT
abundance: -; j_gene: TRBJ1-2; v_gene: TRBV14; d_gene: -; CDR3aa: CASSQVVTETNTF; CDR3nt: TGTGCCAGCAGCCAAGTCGTCACGGAGACCAACACCTTC
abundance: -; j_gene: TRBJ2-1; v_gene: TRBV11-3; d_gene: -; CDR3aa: CASSEGVYRAGEQFF; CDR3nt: TGTGCCAGCAGCGAAGGGGTCTACAGGGCGGGTGAGCAGTTCTTC
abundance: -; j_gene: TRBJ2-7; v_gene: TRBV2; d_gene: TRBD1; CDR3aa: CASSETGGGYEQYF; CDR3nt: TGTGCCAGCAGTGAGACAGGGGGGGGCTACGAGCAGTACTTC
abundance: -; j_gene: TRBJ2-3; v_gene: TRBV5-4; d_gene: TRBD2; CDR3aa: CASSQKGLAVSTDTQYF; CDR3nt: TGTGCCAGCAGCCAGAAGGGACTAGCGGTCAGCACAGATACGCAGTATTTT
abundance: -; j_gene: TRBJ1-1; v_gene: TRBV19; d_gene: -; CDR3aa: CASSLLWGATEAFF; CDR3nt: TGTGCCAGTAGTCTACTGTGGGGGGCCACTGAAGCTTTCTTT
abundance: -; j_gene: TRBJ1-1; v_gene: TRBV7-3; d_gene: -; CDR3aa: CASSPGPRETEAFF; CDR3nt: TGTGCCAGCAGCCCAGGACCCCGGGAGACTGAAGCTTTCTTT
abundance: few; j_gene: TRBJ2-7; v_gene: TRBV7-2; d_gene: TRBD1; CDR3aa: CASSSLGQGTEQYF; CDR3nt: TGTGCCAGCAGCTCGCTGGGACAGGGCACCGAGCAGTACTTC
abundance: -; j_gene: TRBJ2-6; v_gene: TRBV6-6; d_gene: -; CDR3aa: CASDRRASSGANVLTF; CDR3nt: TGTGCCAGCGATCGGAGGGCAAGCTCTGGGGCCAACGTCCTGACTTTC
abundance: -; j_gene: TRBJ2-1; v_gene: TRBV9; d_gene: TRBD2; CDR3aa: CASTQGRGSSYNEQFF; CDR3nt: TGTGCCAGCACCCAAGGGCGGGGGAGCTCCTACAATGAGCAGTTCTTC
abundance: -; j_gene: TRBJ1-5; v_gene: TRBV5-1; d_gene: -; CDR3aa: CASSLLGNQPQHF; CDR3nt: TGCGCCAGCAGCTTATTAGGGAATCAGCCCCAGCATTTT
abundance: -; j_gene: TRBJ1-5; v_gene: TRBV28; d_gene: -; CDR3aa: CASTRSGGGNQPQHF; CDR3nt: TGTGCCAGCACTCGGTCGGGTGGTGGCAATCAGCCCCAGCATTTT
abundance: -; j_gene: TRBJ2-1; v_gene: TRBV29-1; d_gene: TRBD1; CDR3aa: CSVTFTGAVSEQFF; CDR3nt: TGCAGCGTTACGTTCACAGGGGCGGTAAGTGAGCAGTTCTTC
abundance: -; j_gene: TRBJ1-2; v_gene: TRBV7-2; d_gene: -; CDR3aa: CASSLLGDPYGYTF; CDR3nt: TGTGCCAGCAGCTTACTCGGGGACCCCTATGGCTACACCTTC
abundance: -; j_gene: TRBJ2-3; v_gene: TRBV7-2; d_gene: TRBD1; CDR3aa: CASSAGQGMPDTQYF; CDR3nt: TGTGCCAGCAGCGCCGGACAGGGGATGCCAGATACGCAGTATTTT
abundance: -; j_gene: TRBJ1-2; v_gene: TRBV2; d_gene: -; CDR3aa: CASSTLQTVNYGYTF; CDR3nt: TGTGCCAGCAGTACCCTCCAGACAGTTAACTATGGCTACACCTTC
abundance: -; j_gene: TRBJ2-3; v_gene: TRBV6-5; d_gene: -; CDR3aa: CASTGVRGTDTQYF; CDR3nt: TGTGCCAGCACAGGGGTGAGGGGCACAGATACGCAGTATTTT
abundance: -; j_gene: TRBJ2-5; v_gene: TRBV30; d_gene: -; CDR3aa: CAWRLKWASEETQYF; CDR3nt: TGTGCCTGGAGGTTAAAGTGGGCTAGCGAAGAGACCCAGTACTTC
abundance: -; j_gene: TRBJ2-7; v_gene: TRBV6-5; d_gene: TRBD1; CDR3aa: CASSPSWTGDTEQYF; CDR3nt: TGTGCCAGCAGCCCATCGTGGACAGGGGATACCGAGCAGTACTTC
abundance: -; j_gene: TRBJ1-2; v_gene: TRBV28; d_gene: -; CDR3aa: CASTTGGDGYTF; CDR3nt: TGTGCCAGCACGACGGGGGGAGATGGCTACACCTTC
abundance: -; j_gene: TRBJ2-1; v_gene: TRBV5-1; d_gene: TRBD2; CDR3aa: CASSLSDVRGDEQFF; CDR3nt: TGCGCCAGCAGCTTGTCGGATGTGCGGGGGGATGAGCAGTTCTTC
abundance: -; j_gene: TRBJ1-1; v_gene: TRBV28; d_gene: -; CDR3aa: CASSLGERGAFF; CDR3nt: TGTGCCAGCAGTTTAGGAGAAAGGGGAGCTTTCTTT
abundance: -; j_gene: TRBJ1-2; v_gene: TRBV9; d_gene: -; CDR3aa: CASSVLSNYSYTF; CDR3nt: TGTGCCAGCAGCGTATTGTCTAACTATAGCTACACCTTC
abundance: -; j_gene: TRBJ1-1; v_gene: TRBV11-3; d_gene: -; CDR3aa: CASSSTGFTEAFF; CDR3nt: TGTGCCAGCAGCTCAACAGGGTTCACTGAAGCTTTCTTT
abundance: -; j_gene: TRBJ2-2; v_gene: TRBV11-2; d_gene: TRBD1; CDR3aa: CASSIDRGNGELFF; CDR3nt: TGTGCCAGCAGCATTGACAGGGGTAACGGGGAGCTGTTTTTT
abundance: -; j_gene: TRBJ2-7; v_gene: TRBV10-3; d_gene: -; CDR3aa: CAISESREQYF; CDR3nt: TGTGCCATCAGTGAGTCTCGCGAGCAGTACTTC
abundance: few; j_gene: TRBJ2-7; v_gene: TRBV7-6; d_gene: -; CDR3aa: CASSLVFGGEQYF; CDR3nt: TGTGCCAGCAGCTTAGTTTTCGGGGGCGAGCAGTACTTC
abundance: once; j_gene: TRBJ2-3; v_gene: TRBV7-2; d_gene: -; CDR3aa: CASSSHRGGEGDTDTQYF; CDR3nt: TGTGCCAGCAGCTCCCATCGGGGCGGGGAGGGGGACACAGATACGCAGTATTTT
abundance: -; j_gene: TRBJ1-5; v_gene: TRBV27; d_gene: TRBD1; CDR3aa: CASSTRTGGKNQPQHF; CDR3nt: TGTGCCAGCAGTACCCGGACAGGGGGTAAGAATCAGCCCCAGCATTTT
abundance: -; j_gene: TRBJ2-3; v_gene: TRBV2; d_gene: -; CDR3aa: CASSKLVRTDTQYF; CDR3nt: TGTGCCAGCAGTAAGCTGGTCCGCACAGATACGCAGTATTTT
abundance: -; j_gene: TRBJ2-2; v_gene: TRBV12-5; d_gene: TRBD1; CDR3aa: CASGARTGSTGELFF; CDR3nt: TGTGCTAGTGGTGCACGGACAGGAAGTACCGGGGAGCTGTTTTTT
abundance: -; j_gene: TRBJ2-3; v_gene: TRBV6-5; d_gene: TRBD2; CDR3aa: CASSPLAGRVNTQYF; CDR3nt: TGTGCCAGCAGTCCCTTAGCGGGAAGGGTGAATACGCAGTATTTT
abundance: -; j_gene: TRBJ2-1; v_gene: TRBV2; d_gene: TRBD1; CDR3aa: CASSVGQPGYNEQFF; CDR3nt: TGTGCCAGCAGTGTGGGACAGCCTGGGTACAATGAGCAGTTCTTC
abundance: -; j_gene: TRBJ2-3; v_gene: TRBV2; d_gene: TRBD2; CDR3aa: CASTASGGQNTQYF; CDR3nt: TGTGCCAGCACGGCTAGCGGGGGTCAAAATACGCAGTATTTT
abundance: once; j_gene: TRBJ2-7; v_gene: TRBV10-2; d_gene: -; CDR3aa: CASSVLGSYEQYF; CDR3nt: TGCGCCAGCAGTGTCCTAGGGAGCTACGAGCAGTACTTC
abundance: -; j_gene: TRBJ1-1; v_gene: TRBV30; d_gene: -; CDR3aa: CAWSRLSLGIPEAFF; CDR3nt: TGTGCCTGGAGTCGCCTTAGCTTGGGAATCCCTGAAGCTTTCTTT
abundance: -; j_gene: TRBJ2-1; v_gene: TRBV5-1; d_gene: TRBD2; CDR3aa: CASSPVPGLAGSSYNEQFF; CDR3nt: TGCGCCAGCAGCCCTGTCCCGGGACTAGCGGGTAGCTCCTACAATGAGCAGTTCTTC
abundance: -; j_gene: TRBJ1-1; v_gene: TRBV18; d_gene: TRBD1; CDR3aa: CASSRTGDNTEAFF; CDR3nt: TGTGCCAGCTCGCGGACAGGGGATAACACTGAAGCTTTCTTT
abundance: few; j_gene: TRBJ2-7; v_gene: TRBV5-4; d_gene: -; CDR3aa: CASTSKGLPTGEQYF; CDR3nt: TGTGCCAGCACCTCAAAGGGACTCCCTACGGGGGAGCAGTACTTC
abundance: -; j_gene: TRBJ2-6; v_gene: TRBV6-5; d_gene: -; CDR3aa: CASSLWGKGANVLTF; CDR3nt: TGTGCCAGCAGCCTTTGGGGGAAGGGGGCCAACGTCCTGACTTTC
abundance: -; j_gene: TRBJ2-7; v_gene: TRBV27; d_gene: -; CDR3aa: CASSFAGTPYEQYF; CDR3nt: TGTGCCAGCAGTTTTGCGGGGACCCCCTACGAGCAGTACTTC
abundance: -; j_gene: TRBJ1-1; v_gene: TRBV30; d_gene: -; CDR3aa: CAWRVPNMNTEAFF; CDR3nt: TGTGCCTGGAGGGTTCCGAATATGAACACTGAAGCTTTCTTT
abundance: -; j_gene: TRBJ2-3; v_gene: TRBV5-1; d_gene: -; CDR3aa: CASSEGGGGDTQYF; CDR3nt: TGCGCCAGCAGTGAGGGAGGGGGCGGAGATACGCAGTATTTT
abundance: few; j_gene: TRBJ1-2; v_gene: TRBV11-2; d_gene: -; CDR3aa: CASSYPNNYGYTF; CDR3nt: TGTGCCAGCAGCTACCCGAACAACTATGGCTACACCTTC
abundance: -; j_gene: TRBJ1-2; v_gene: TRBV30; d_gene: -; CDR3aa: CAWSGYIGVTGYTF; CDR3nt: TGTGCCTGGAGTGGTTACATCGGAGTCACTGGCTACACCTTC
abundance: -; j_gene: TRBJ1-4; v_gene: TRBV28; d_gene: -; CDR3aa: CASTPPYNEKLFF; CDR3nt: TGTGCCAGCACCCCGCCCTATAATGAAAAACTGTTTTTT
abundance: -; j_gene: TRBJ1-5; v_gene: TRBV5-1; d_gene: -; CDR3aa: CASSVSSNQPQHF; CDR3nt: TGCGCCAGCAGCGTTTCAAGTAATCAGCCCCAGCATTTT